A single sample is the source of the 20 T cell receptor beta chains below, sequenced in a study of regulatory T cells in long-lasting Graves disease. As to time point: persistent/refractory GD, antithyroid drugs over 5 years with positive TRAb. There was RNA extracted from PBMCs, and the TCR library was made from it. CDR3-region Arm-PCR and iRepertoire HTBI primers produced the TCR beta libraries. MiXCR, applied by TCRdb to the multiplex PCR reads, yields one record per CDR3 protein. The sample gives about 660,000 distinct CDR3 sequences, around 30% of which show up once; 40% to 55% is in the top ten. The material sequenced was peripheral blood mononuclear cells (PBMCs), taken when the disease was refractory, from a patient treated with antithyroid drugs. Every receptor here comes from a female donor with Graves disease.

This clonotype was observed a handful of times. The chain uses TRBV14 and TRBJ1-1, with D tentatively TRBD1 (5 bases). CDR1 is SGHDN and CDR2 is FVKESK in the germline V gene. V lost 0 bases and J lost 1, with 9 bases in between. The CDR3 consists of 15 residues. The CDR3 DNA sequence: TGTGCCAGCAGCCAAGACGACAGAGCGAACACTGAAGCTTTCTTT. This sequence encodes CASSQDDRANTEAFF.

The chain recombines TRBV15 with TRBJ1-5; 7 bases match TRBD1. This CDR3 comprises 16 residues. The germline CDR1 and CDR2 sequences are LNHNV and YYDKDF (reference sequence). V gave up 0 bases and J gave up 3 bases; unmatched junction bases: 5. This CDR3 is CATSRDGTASNQPQHF. CDR3 sequence (DNA): TGTGCCACCAGCAGAGATGGGACAGCCTCCAATCAGCCCCAGCATTTT.

The chain uses TRBV6-1 and TRBJ1-6, with 7 nucleotides matching TRBD1. Germline V CDR1 and CDR2: MNHNS, SASEGT. The J segment lost 9 bases and the V segment lost 8 bases, leaving 10 bases of the junction unmatched. The CDR3 contains 14 residues. DNA for the CDR3: TGTGCCAGCGGCCGGGACAGAACCGCTTCACCCCTCCACTTT. This gives the protein CASGRDRTASPLHF.

This clonotype was counted between two and nine times. CDR3 coding DNA: TGTGCCAGCAGCTTTTTTATCCTCGCGAGGGGAAACACCATATATTTT. This translates into CASSFFILARGNTIYF. The chain links TRBV7-9 to TRBJ1-3; D not resolved. Germline CDR1 SEHNR, CDR2 FQNEAQ (reference sequence). Trimming cost V 3 bases and J 4 bases, with 16 bases left between them. This CDR3 has 16 residues.

In this sample, this clonotype turned up many times. The chain has TRBV27 and TRBJ2-5, with D perhaps matching TRBD2 (6 bases). Between the trimmed V and J ends, which lost 6 bases and 5 bases, there was a span of 19 bases. This CDR3 contains 15 residues. Germline CDR1 reads MNHEY; CDR2 reads SMNVEV (reference sequence). CDR3 residues: CASRRGTGVMETQYF. The DNA for the CDR3 is TGTGCCAGCAGACGGGGGACGGGAGTCATGGAGACCCAGTACTTC.

For this clonotype: A read error is possible here, since a much larger clone lies one base away. V and J are TRBV28 and TRBJ2-5, with 8 bases aligning to TRBD2. TRBJ2-7 matches the DNA end more closely, so the J call is doubtful. In germline, CDR1 is MDHEN, CDR2 SYDVKM. There are 14 residues in the CDR3. The CDR3: CASSSRTSLAEQYF. For the CDR3, the DNA is TGTGCCAGCAGTTCCAGGACTAGCTTGGCCGAGCAGTACTTC.

With regard to this clonotype: A read error may be the cause here, since a much bigger clone is one base away. The chain recombines TRBV2 with TRBJ2-1, with TRBD2 identical over 8 bases. Germline CDR1 SNHLY, CDR2 FYNNEI. This CDR3 is built from 14 residues. The ends lost 8 bases at V and 10 bases at J; junction bases unmatched: 13. CDR3 loop: CASFYAAGVHEQFF. CDR3 DNA: TGTGCCAGCTTTTACGCAGCGGGAGTACACGAGCAGTTCTTC.

This clonotype has only a few counts. The V call is TRBV3-1, the J call TRBJ1-1; D may be TRBD1 (5 bases). From germline, CDR1 is LGHDT and CDR2 YNNKEL (reference sequence). This CDR3 is 15 amino acids long. The V and J ends lost 4 bases and 1 base respectively, with 13 bases between them. The CDR3 here is CASSRLTGPNTEAFF. CDR3 DNA sequence: TGTGCCAGCAGCCGATTAACAGGACCGAACACTGAAGCTTTCTTT. The whole variable domain, filled in from reference TRBV3-1 and TRBJ1-1, reads DTAVSQTPKYLVTQMGNDKSIKCEQNLGHDTMYWYKQDSKKFLKIMFSYNNKELIINETVPNRFSPKSPDKAHLNLHINSLELGDSAVYFCASSRLTGPNTEAFFGQGTRLTVV.

The gene calls are TRBV12-3 or TRBV12-4 and TRBJ1-5, with D tentatively TRBD1 (5 bases). The CDR3 is 13 residues long. V was shortened by 5 bases and J by 6 bases, with 11 bases between the two germline ends. This CDR3 reads CASSADSPQPQHF. The CDR3 nucleotides are TGTGCCAGCAGTGCTGACAGTCCTCAGCCCCAGCATTTT.

This clonotype was observed a handful of times. A much larger clone sits a single nucleotide away, making a read error possible. The genes are TRBV6-5 and TRBJ2-7; TRBD2 agrees at 10 bases. Germline V gives CDR1 MNHEY, CDR2 SVGAGI. The CDR3 is made up of 14 amino acids. The CDR3 nucleotides read TGTGCCAGCAGTTACCTAGCGGGAGACGACGAGCGGTACTTC. As protein: CASSYLAGDDERYF.

The chain links TRBV30 to TRBJ1-6; 9 nucleotides agree with TRBD1. The trim removed 0 bases at V and 10 bases at J, leaving 7 bases unmatched. The CDR3 is 15 amino acids. Germline assignment: CDR1 GTSNPN and CDR2 SVGIG (reference sequence). CDR3 DNA: TGTGCCTGGAGTGTAAGGACAGGGGCTCGGTCACCCCTCCACTTT. The encoded protein is CAWSVRTGARSPLHF.

Only a few counts were recorded for this clonotype. The CDR3 region is CASSEGRLGYTF. The CDR3 region has the DNA TGTGCCAGCAGTGAAGGACGACTTGGCTACACCTTC. This chain joins TRBV6-2 or TRBV6-3 and TRBJ1-2, with no clear D. The CDR3 contains 12 residues. V was cut by 5 bases and J by 7 bases, with 11 bases left in between. Per germline, CDR1 MNHEY and CDR2 SVGEGT.

The chain has TRBV4-1 and TRBJ2-7, with TRBD2 as a possible D gene (7 bases). The length of the CDR3 is 15 residues. In germline, CDR1 is MGHRA, CDR2 YSYEKL. Trimming removed 0 bases from V and 5 bases from J, with 14 bases in between. The CDR3 coding sequence is TGCGCCAGCAGCCAAGATTCCGGGGGGCCGAACGAGCAGTACTTC. Its protein product is CASSQDSGGPNEQYF.

This clonotype was picked up one time. V and J are TRBV5-1 and TRBJ2-4; 9 positions agree with TRBD2. Unmatched junction bases numbered 7, after V lost 0 bases and J lost 3 bases. The CDR3 sequence is 17 residues long. Looked up from germline, CDR1 is SGHRS and CDR2 is YFSETQ. The CDR3 loop reads CASSLGGRAGSKNIQYF. The CDR3 nucleotides are TGCGCCAGCAGCTTGGGCGGGAGGGCCGGGAGCAAAAACATTCAGTACTTC. Full variable domain (rest looked up from reference TRBV5-1 and TRBJ2-4): KAGVTQTPRYLIKTRGQQVTLSCSPISGHRSVSWYQQTPGQGLQFLFEYFSETQRNKGNFPGRFSGRQFSNSRSEMNVSTLELGDSALYLCASSLGGRAGSKNIQYFGAGTRLSVL.

This clonotype was observed many times. The chain links TRBV6-1 to TRBJ2-5; 8 bases are a match to TRBD2. Trimming at V came to 6 bases and at J to 4 bases, leaving 7 bases not matched to a gene. The CDR3 is 14 residues long. Germline V gives CDR1 MNHNS, CDR2 SASEGT. The CDR3: CASSPPGGGETQYF. The CDR3 DNA reads as TGTGCCAGCAGCCCCCCGGGGGGGGGAGAGACCCAGTACTTC.

This clonotype was recorded a few times. The rearrangement joins TRBV7-2 to TRBJ1-2, with unresolved D. The CDR3 totals 13 residues. The germline V and J ends were trimmed by 2 bases and 7 bases, with 11 bases remaining between them. Germline V gene lookup returns CDR1 SGHTA and CDR2 FQGNSA. The CDR3 region has the DNA TGTGCCAGCAGCTTAATGGGGAACGGTGGCTACACCTTC. This encodes CASSLMGNGGYTF.

The chain employs TRBV6-1 and TRBJ2-7, with D hard to call. The CDR3 extends over 13 amino acids. V lost 5 bases and J lost 6, with 14 bases in between. Germline lookup yields CDR1 MNHNS and CDR2 SASEGT. The CDR3 DNA is TGTGCCAGCAGTCCATCAGCGTTCTCCGAGCAGTACTTC. It yields the protein CASSPSAFSEQYF.

The chain couples TRBV18 to TRBJ2-5; 9 positions agree with TRBD1. CDR3 size: 15 residues. Germline CDR1 reads KGHSH; CDR2 reads LQKENI. J lost 5 bases, V lost 10 bases, and 14 bases had no gene match. CDR3 loop: CATLTPRTGGETQYF. CDR3 nucleotides: TGTGCCACCCTCACACCGCGAACAGGGGGCGAGACCCAGTACTTC.

This chain links TRBV10-2 with TRBJ1-5, with TRBD1 matching 9 bases. Germline CDR1 WSHSY, CDR2 SAAADI. The CDR3 spans 15 residues. V was pared by 6 bases and J by 2 bases, with 5 bases of the junction left unmatched. CDR3 in DNA: TGCGCCAGCAGAGATACAGGGGGCGGCAATCAGCCCCAGCATTTT. This sequence encodes CASRDTGGGNQPQHF.

This chain joins TRBV28 and TRBJ1-1, with 12 nucleotides matching TRBD1. Germline V gene sequence: CDR1 MDHEN, CDR2 SYDVKM. V lost 2 bases to trimming and J lost 8 bases; unmatched junction nucleotides: 6. The CDR3 runs 15 residues. The CDR3 coding sequence is TGTGCCAGCAGTTTACCGGGACAGGGGGCTTCAGAAGCTTTCTTT. Protein sequence: CASSLPGQGASEAFF.